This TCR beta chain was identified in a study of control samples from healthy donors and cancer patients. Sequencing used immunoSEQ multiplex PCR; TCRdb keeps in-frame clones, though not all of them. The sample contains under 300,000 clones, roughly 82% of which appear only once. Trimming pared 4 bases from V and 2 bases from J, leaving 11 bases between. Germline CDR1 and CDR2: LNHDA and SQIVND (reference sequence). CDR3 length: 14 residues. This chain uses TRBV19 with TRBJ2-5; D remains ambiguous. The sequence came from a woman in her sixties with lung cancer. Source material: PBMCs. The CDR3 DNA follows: TGTGCCAGTAGTACCCCCCAAGGGCAAGAGACCCAGTACTTC. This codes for CASSTPQGQETQYF. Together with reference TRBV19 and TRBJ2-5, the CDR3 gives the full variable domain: DGGITQSPKYLFRKEGQNVTLSCEQNLNHDAMYWYRQDPGQGLRLIYYSQIVNDFQKGDIAEGYSVSREKKESFPLTVTSAQKNPTAFYLCASSTPQGQETQYFGPGTRLLVL.